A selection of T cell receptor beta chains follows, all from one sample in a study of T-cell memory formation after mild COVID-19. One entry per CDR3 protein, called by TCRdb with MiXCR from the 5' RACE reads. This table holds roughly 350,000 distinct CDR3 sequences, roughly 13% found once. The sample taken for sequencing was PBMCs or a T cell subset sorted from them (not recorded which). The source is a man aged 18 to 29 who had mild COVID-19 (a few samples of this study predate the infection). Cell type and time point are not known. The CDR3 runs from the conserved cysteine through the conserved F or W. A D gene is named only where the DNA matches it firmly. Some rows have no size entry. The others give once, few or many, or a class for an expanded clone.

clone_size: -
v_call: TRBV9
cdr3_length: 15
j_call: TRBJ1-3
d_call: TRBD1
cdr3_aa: CASSGGTGRRDTIYF
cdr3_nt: TGTGCCAGCAGCGGCGGGACAGGGCGGCGGGACACCATATATTTT

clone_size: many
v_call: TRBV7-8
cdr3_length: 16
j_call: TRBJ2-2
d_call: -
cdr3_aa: CASTLLGLINTGELFF
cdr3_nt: TGTGCCAGCACGCTCCTAGGACTGATTAACACCGGGGAGCTGTTTTTT

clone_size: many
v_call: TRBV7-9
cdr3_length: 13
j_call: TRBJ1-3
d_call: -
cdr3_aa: CASSSRAGNTIYF
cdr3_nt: TGTGCCAGCAGCTCCAGGGCTGGAAACACCATATATTTT

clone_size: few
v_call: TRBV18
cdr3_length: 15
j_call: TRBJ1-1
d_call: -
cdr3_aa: CASSPPWGGSGEAFF
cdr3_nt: TGTGCCAGCTCACCCCCCTGGGGGGGCTCGGGTGAAGCTTTCTTT

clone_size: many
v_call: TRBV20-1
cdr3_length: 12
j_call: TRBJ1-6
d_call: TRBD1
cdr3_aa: CSARQGISPLHF
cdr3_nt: TGCAGTGCTCGACAGGGGATCTCACCCCTCCACTTT

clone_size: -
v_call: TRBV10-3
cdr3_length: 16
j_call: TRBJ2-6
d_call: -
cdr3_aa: CAISEGPTSGANVLTF
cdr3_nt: TGTGCCATCAGTGAGGGGCCGACCTCTGGGGCCAACGTCCTGACTTTC

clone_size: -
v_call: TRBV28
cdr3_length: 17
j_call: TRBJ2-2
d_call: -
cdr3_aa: CASSPLTSRVNTGELFF
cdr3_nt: TGTGCCAGCAGTCCTCTGACGAGCAGGGTGAACACCGGGGAGCTGTTTTTT

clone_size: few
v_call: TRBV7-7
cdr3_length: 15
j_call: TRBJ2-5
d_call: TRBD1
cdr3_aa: CASSFRDRIGETQYF
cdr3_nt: TGTGCCAGCAGCTTCCGGGACAGGATTGGAGAGACCCAGTACTTC

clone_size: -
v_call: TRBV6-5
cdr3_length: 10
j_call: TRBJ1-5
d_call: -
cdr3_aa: CASSYGPQHF
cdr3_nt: TGTGCCAGCAGTTACGGGCCCCAGCATTTT

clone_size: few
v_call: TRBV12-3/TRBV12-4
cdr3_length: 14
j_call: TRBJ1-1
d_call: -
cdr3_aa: CASSIDGDNTEAFF
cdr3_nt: TGTGCCAGCAGTATTGACGGGGATAACACTGAAGCTTTCTTT

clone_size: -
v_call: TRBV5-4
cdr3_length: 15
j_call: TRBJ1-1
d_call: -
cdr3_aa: CSSSSTQDGNTEAFF
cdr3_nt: TGTTCCAGCAGCTCCACTCAGGACGGGAACACTGAAGCTTTCTTT

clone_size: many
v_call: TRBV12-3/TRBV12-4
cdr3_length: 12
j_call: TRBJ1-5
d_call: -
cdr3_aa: CASSLLGQPQHF
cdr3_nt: TGTGCCAGCAGTTTATTAGGTCAGCCCCAGCATTTT

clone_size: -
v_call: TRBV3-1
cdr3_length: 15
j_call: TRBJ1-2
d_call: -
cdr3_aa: CASSKGEGPNYGYTF
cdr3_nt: TGTGCCAGCAGCAAAGGGGAGGGCCCCAACTATGGCTACACCTTC

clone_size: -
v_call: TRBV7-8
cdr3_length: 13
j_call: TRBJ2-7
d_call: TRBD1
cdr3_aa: CASSLWTGGEQYF
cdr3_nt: TGTGCCAGCAGCCTCTGGACAGGGGGGGAGCAGTACTTC

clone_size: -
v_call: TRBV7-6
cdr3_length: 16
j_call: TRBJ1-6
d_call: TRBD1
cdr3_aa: CASSPTEGGGASPLHF
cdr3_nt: TGTGCCAGCAGCCCGACGGAGGGAGGGGGCGCTTCACCCCTCCACTTT

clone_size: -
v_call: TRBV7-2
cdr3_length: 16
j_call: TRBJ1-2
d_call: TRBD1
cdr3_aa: CASSKPTGGRSYGYTF
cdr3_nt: TGTGCCAGCAGCAAACCGACAGGGGGACGGAGCTATGGCTACACCTTC

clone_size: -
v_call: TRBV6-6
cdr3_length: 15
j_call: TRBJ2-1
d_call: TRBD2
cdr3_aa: CASSYGSGGAGEQFF
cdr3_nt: TGTGCCAGCAGTTACGGGAGCGGGGGGGCAGGAGAGCAGTTCTTC

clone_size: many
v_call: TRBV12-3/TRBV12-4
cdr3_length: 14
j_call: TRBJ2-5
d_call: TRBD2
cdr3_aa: CASRQAGGVETQYF
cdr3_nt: TGTGCCAGCAGGCAAGCGGGGGGCGTAGAGACCCAGTACTTC

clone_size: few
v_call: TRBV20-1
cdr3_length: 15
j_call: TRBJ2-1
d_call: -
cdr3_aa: CSPMDGTRFVNEQFF
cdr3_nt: TGCAGTCCTATGGATGGGACACGCTTCGTAAATGAGCAGTTCTTC

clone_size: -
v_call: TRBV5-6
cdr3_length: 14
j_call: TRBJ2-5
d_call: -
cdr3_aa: CASSFPAGLETQYF
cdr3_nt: TGTGCCAGCAGCTTCCCCGCGGGGCTAGAGACCCAGTACTTC

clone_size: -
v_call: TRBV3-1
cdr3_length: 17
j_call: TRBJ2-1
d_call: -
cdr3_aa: CASSPNPGAGKYNEQFF
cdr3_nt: TGTGCCAGCAGCCCAAATCCGGGGGCAGGGAAATACAATGAGCAGTTCTTC

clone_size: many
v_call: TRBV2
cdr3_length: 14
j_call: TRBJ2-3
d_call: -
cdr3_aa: CASSPYGGTDTQYF
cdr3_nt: TGTGCCAGCAGTCCGTACGGAGGCACAGATACGCAGTATTTT

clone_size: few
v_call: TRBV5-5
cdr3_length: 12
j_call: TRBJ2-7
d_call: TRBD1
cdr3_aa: CASSPDRGKQYF
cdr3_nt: TGTGCCAGCAGCCCGGACAGGGGGAAGCAGTACTTC

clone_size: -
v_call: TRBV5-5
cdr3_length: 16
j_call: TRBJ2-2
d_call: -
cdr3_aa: CASSLVSRPLIGELFF
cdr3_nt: TGTGCCAGCAGCTTGGTTTCCAGACCACTTATCGGGGAGCTGTTTTTT

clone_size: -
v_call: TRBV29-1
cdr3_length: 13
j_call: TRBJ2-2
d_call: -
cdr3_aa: CSVDRGGNGELFF
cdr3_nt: TGCAGCGTTGATAGGGGGGGCAACGGGGAGCTGTTTTTT

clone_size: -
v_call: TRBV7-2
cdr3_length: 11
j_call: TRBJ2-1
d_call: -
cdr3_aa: CASTRYNEQFF
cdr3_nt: TGTGCCAGCACTAGGTACAATGAGCAGTTCTTC

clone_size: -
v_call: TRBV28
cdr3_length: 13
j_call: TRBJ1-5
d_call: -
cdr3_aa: CASSRRSNQPQHF
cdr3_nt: TGTGCCAGCAGTCGCAGGAGCAATCAGCCCCAGCATTTT

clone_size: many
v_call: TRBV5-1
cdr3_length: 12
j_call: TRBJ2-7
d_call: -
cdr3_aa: CASSSTGREQYF
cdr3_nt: TGCGCCAGCAGCTCCACAGGGAGGGAGCAGTACTTC

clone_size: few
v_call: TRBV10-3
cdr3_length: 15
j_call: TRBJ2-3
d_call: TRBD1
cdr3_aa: CAIRMTGGFEDTQYF
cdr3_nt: TGTGCCATCAGAATGACAGGGGGCTTCGAAGATACGCAGTATTTT

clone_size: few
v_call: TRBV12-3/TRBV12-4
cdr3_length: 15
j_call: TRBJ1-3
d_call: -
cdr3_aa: CASGPQGWRGNTIYF
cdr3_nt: TGTGCCAGCGGACCACAGGGTTGGAGGGGAAACACCATATATTTT

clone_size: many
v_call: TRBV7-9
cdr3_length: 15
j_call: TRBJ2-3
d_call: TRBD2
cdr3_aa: CASSLSGGAQDTQYF
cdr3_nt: TGTGCCAGCAGCTTATCGGGGGGGGCCCAAGATACGCAGTATTTT

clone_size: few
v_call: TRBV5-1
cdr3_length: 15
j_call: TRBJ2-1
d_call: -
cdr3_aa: CASSLEPGANNEQFF
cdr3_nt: TGCGCCAGCAGCTTGGAGCCAGGGGCCAACAATGAGCAGTTCTTC

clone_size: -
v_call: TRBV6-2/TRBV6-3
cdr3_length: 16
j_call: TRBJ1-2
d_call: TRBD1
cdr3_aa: CASSYSGQGYSYGYTF
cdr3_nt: TGTGCCAGCAGTTACTCCGGACAGGGTTACTCCTATGGCTACACCTTC

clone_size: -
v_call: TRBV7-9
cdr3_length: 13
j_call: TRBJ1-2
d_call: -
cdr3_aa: CASNQGLHYGYTF
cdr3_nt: TGTGCCAGCAATCAGGGCCTCCACTATGGCTACACCTTC